The 30 T cell receptor beta chains below were found in one sample sequenced in a study of blood T cell repertoires in COVID-19 (dated by TCRdb to 2018 to 2021). Library preparation employed the immunoSEQ multiplex PCR assay. Here the immuneACCESS table is served through TCRdb, limited to in-frame sequences with V and J called. Missing clones are a known gap in these copies; in checked studies unresolved V genes cover under half, and the rest lacks a known reason. Present in this sample are almost 350,000 clones, 85% to 90% of which were seen just once. In total, the top ten clones hold just over 1% of the sample. Sequencing input: PBMCs or T cells enriched from blood (not recorded which). The receptor set was obtained from a woman in her thirties who had been exposed to COVID-19.

This clone showed up just a few times. The chain couples TRBV11-2 to TRBJ1-2; D unresolved. V dropped 2 bases and J dropped 4 bases, with 14 bases sitting between them. This CDR3 contains 15 residues. Germline-derived CDR1 and CDR2 are SGHAT and FQNNGV. The CDR3 loop reads CASSLSQATLYGYTF. CDR3 DNA: TGTGCCAGCAGCTTATCGCAGGCCACCCTCTATGGCTACACCTTC.

This sequence joins TRBV5-6 and TRBJ2-7; 9 nucleotides match TRBD1. The trim removed 4 bases at V and 6 bases at J, leaving 14 bases unmatched. The CDR3 consists of 16 residues. Per germline, CDR1 SGHDT and CDR2 YYEEEE. In nucleotides, the CDR3 is TGTGCCAGCAGCAAGCTACCCGGGACAGGGTCCCTCGAGCAGTACTTC. Its translation: CASSKLPGTGSLEQYF.

The V and J genes are TRBV7-9 and TRBJ2-1; 7 bases agree with TRBD2. V shed 3 bases and J 5 bases; nucleotides not matched to a gene: 10. The CDR3 loop spans 16 amino acids. CDR1 and CDR2 from the germline V gene are SEHNR and FQNEAQ (reference sequence). CDR3 bases: TGTGCCAGCAGCTTGCCAGCGGGATACGTAAACAATGAGCAGTTCTTC. Protein product: CASSLPAGYVNNEQFF. The full variable domain, in which reference TRBV7-9 and TRBJ2-1 provide the parts outside the CDR3, is DTGVSQNPRHKITKRGQNVTFRCDPISEHNRLYWYRQTLGQGPEFLTYFQNEAQLEKSRLLSDRFSAERPKGSFSTLEIQRTEQGDSAMYLCASSLPAGYVNNEQFFGPGTRLTVL.

The V and J genes are TRBV28 and TRBJ2-1, with TRBD2 matching over 10 bases. Germline trimming cut 6 bases from V and 4 bases from J; bases unmatched to any gene: 9. Germline CDR1 reads MDHEN; CDR2 reads SYDVKM. This CDR3 comprises 16 residues. The CDR3 coding sequence is TGTGCCAGCAGCGTAAATGGACTAGCGGCTTACAATGAGCAGTTCTTC. It translates to CASSVNGLAAYNEQFF.

The CDR3 DNA sequence: TGTGCCAGCAGCTCCTACTCTGAGCTTTGGTACGAGCAGTACTTC. Translation gives CASSSYSELWYEQYF. V and J are TRBV11-2 and TRBJ2-7, with D unclear. Trimming took 4 bases from V and 4 from J, leaving 17 bases between them. The CDR3 extends over 15 amino acids. Germline V gene data show CDR1 as SGHAT and CDR2 as FQNNGV.

V and J are TRBV12-3 or TRBV12-4 and TRBJ1-5; D not resolved. Trimming took off 7 bases at V and 9 bases at J, with 16 bases between the two ends. The CDR3 length is 13 residues. The CDR3: CASMEVAMGPQHF. For the CDR3, the DNA is TGTGCCAGCATGGAGGTGGCCATGGGGCCCCAGCATTTT.

The V and J genes are TRBV18 and TRBJ1-2; D remains ambiguous. Germline assignment: CDR1 KGHSH and CDR2 LQKENI. Trimming took off 4 bases at V and 5 bases at J, with 8 bases between the two ends. The CDR3 covers 12 residues. The CDR3 DNA reads as TGTGCCAGCTCACGGGCGGGATATGGCTACACCTTC. It codes for CASSRAGYGYTF.

About this clone itself: This same CDR3 is encoded by further DNA sequences in the sample. The CDR3 DNA follows: TGTGCCAGCAGCTCAGGGGGCTACACCTTC. Its translation is CASSSGGYTF. V gene TRBV28 combines with J gene TRBJ1-2; maybe TRBD1 (5 bases). CDR1 MDHEN and CDR2 SYDVKM come from the germline V gene. Trimming pared 6 bases from V and 8 bases from J, leaving 7 bases between. This CDR3 is built from 10 residues.

The chain combines TRBV24-1 with TRBJ2-5; a weak D match, TRBD1 (5 bases). Between the trimmed V and J ends, which lost 4 bases and 0 bases, there was a span of 17 bases. Germline CDR1 is KGHDR and CDR2 is SFDVKD. CDR3 length: 17 amino acids. CDR3 DNA: TGTGCCACCAGTGAAAGGCAGGGCCCAAGCTACCAAGAGACCCAGTACTTC. It is translated as CATSERQGPSYQETQYF.

This chain links TRBV4-1 with TRBJ2-7; 10 bases align to TRBD2. CDR1 MGHRA and CDR2 YSYEKL come from the germline V gene. V lost 3 bases and J lost 2; bases outside the gene matches: 4. The length of the CDR3 is 15 residues. In DNA form, the CDR3 reads TGCGCCAGCAGCCAGGGACTAGCGCAAACCTACGAGCAGTACTTC. It is translated as CASSQGLAQTYEQYF.

The chain uses TRBV6-4 and TRBJ2-2; possibly TRBD2 for D (5 bases). This CDR3 is 16 amino acids long. V lost 5 bases and J 5 bases, leaving 18 bases between the germline ends. Per germline, CDR1 MRHNA and CDR2 SNTAGT. The CDR3 DNA reads TGTGCCAGCAGTCGGACGGGATCCCTGAGGACCGGGGAGCTGTTTTTT. It yields the protein CASSRTGSLRTGELFF.

This sequence joins TRBV5-1 and TRBJ2-5; TRBD2 matches 8 bases. The CDR3 extends over 17 amino acids. Germline assignment: CDR1 SGHRS and CDR2 YFSETQ. Trimming cost V 3 bases and J 3 bases; bases outside gene matches: 13. CDR3 amino acids: CASSSYTPGLEEETQYF. The CDR3 nucleotides are TGCGCCAGCAGCTCATATACACCGGGACTAGAGGAAGAGACCCAGTACTTC.

This clone came up a few times. The chain links TRBV5-1 to TRBJ1-3, with TRBD1 as a possible D gene (6 bases). The CDR3 loop spans 17 amino acids. Trimming removed 6 bases from V and 0 bases from J, with 19 bases in between. CDR1 SGHRS and CDR2 YFSETQ come from the germline V gene. Here the CDR3 DNA reads TGCGCCAGCAAGGGGGTAAGGGCCAGCCCCTCTGGAAACACCATATATTTT. It encodes CASKGVRASPSGNTIYF. Complete variable domain (other parts from reference TRBV5-1 and TRBJ1-3): KAGVTQTPRYLIKTRGQQVTLSCSPISGHRSVSWYQQTPGQGLQFLFEYFSETQRNKGNFPGRFSGRQFSNSRSEMNVSTLELGDSALYLCASKGVRASPSGNTIYFGEGSWLTVV.

This clone was recorded once. The chain employs TRBV3-1 (or the pseudogene TRBV3-2) and TRBJ1-2, with 11 nucleotides matching TRBD1. Germline CDR1 and CDR2: LGHDT and YNNKEL (reference sequence). The CDR3 is 15 residues long. V shed 4 bases, J shed 5 bases, and the junction held 6 bases outside the gene matches. CDR3 coding DNA: TGTGCCAGCAGCCGCGGACAGGGGGCTGGATATGGCTACACCTTC. Encoded protein: CASSRGQGAGYGYTF.

The chain joins TRBV6-5 to TRBJ1-1; weak D call: TRBD1 (6 bases). The V gene lost 7 bases and the J gene lost 0 bases, with 15 bases spanning the gap. The CDR3 is made up of 15 amino acids. Germline CDR1 and CDR2: MNHEY and SVGAGI. CDR3: CASIYEGGLNTEAFF. The CDR3 DNA is TGTGCCAGCATATACGAGGGGGGGTTGAACACTGAAGCTTTCTTT.

The rearrangement joins TRBV27 to TRBJ1-4, with TRBD1 matching over 7 bases. V was pared by 4 bases and J by 8 bases, with 13 bases of the junction left unmatched. Looked up from germline, CDR1 is MNHEY and CDR2 is SMNVEV (reference sequence). The CDR3 is 16 residues long. Written as DNA, the CDR3 is TGTGCCAGCAGTTCATCTCAGGGACAGCGATCAGAAAAACTGTTTTTT. Residues: CASSSSQGQRSEKLFF.

This clone appeared many times. This CDR3 reads CASRPGEGGGTYEQYF. For the CDR3, the DNA is TGTGCCAGCAGACCAGGAGAGGGCGGGGGTACCTACGAGCAGTACTTC. The chain links TRBV27 to TRBJ2-7; 7 nucleotides align to TRBD2. CDR1 is MNHEY and CDR2 is SMNVEV in the germline V gene (reference sequence). The CDR3 covers 16 residues. The V and J ends lost 6 bases and 2 bases, in that order; junction bases with no gene match: 13.

The chain links TRBV7-9 to TRBJ2-7; TRBD1 agrees at 8 bases. Germline lookup yields CDR1 SEHNR and CDR2 FQNEAQ (reference sequence). The CDR3 is made up of 15 amino acids. V dropped 5 bases and J dropped 3; count of bases not matched to a gene: 9. The CDR3 sequence is CASSRLTGEIYEQYF. In nucleotides, the CDR3 is TGTGCCAGCAGCCGCCTGACAGGGGAAATCTACGAGCAGTACTTC.

This clone came up once. V and J are TRBV6-4 and TRBJ2-1, with D perhaps TRBD1 (6 bases). This CDR3 is 14 amino acids long. Trimming removed 4 bases from V and 6 bases from J, with 13 bases in between. CDR1 MRHNA and CDR2 SNTAGT come from the germline V gene. The CDR3 region has the DNA TGTGCCAGCAGTGCGCGCAGGGGATCCAATGAGCAGTTCTTC. Amino acid sequence: CASSARRGSNEQFF.

This chain uses TRBV15 with TRBJ1-5; 7 bases align to TRBD1. V lost 4 bases to trimming and J lost 3 bases; unmatched junction nucleotides: 15. The CDR3 has 18 amino acids. CDR1 LNHNV and CDR2 YYDKDF come from the germline V gene (reference sequence). CDR3 in DNA: TGTGCCACCAGCAACCACCCGACAGGGCCGCTCCTCAATCAGCCCCAGCATTTT. The encoded protein is CATSNHPTGPLLNQPQHF.

In its sample, this clone was seen a few times. This chain connects TRBV6-4 to TRBJ1-2; 12 bases align to TRBD1. Germline loops: CDR1 MRHNA, CDR2 SNTAGT. J gave up 8 bases and V 2 bases, and 6 bases lay outside the gene matches. The CDR3 consists of 15 residues. The CDR3 spells CASSDPGQGAQGYTF. In DNA form, the CDR3 reads TGTGCCAGCAGTGACCCGGGACAGGGGGCGCAGGGCTACACCTTC.

The chain is built from TRBV5-5 and TRBJ2-4; D is possibly TRBD2 (5 bases). Trimming left V 4 bases short and J 0 bases short, with 17 bases between. Germline loops: CDR1 SGHKS, CDR2 YYEKEE (reference sequence). The CDR3 spans 17 residues. CDR3 bases: TGTGCCAGCAGCCCCGGACTGGGCGAGCTAGCCAAAAACATTCAGTACTTC. Amino acids: CASSPGLGELAKNIQYF.

This clone appeared a few times. The gene calls are TRBV28 and TRBJ2-7, with 9 bases aligning to TRBD2. The trim removed 11 bases at V and 0 bases at J, leaving 8 bases unmatched. CDR1 is MDHEN and CDR2 is SYDVKM in the germline V gene. The CDR3 loop spans 14 amino acids. The CDR3 nucleotides read TGTGCCTCGCGGCTAGCGGGGAGCTCCTACGAGCAGTACTTC. Translating gives CASRLAGSSYEQYF. Using reference TRBV28 and TRBJ2-7 for the parts outside the CDR3, the full variable domain is DVKVTQSSRYLVKRTGEKVFLECVQDMDHENMFWYRQDPGLGLRLIYFSYDVKMKEKGDIPEGYSVSREKKERFSLILESASTNQTSMYLCASRLAGSSYEQYFGPGTRLTVT.

This clone was observed a few times. This chain connects TRBV11-3 to TRBJ2-2; a possible D gene is TRBD1 (6 bases). This CDR3 is 15 amino acids long. V lost 5 bases and J 1 base, leaving 11 bases between the germline ends. Germline CDR1 is SGHNT and CDR2 is YENEEA. The CDR3 DNA follows: TGTGCCAGCAGCCGGGACACTGGGAACACCGGGGAGCTGTTTTTT. Its protein is CASSRDTGNTGELFF.

This clone has a single count. The rearrangement uses TRBV28 and TRBJ2-1; D uncertain. Trimming pared 5 bases from V and 4 bases from J, leaving 12 bases between. This CDR3 region has 14 residues. CDR1 and CDR2 (germline): MDHEN, SYDVKM. The DNA of the CDR3 is TGTGCCAGCAGTATTTCCCATCAATACAATGAGCAGTTCTTC. Translating it yields CASSISHQYNEQFF. The whole variable domain, remainder taken from reference TRBV28 and TRBJ2-1, is DVKVTQSSRYLVKRTGEKVFLECVQDMDHENMFWYRQDPGLGLRLIYFSYDVKMKEKGDIPEGYSVSREKKERFSLILESASTNQTSMYLCASSISHQYNEQFFGPGTRLTVL.

This chain links TRBV5-1 with TRBJ1-5, with D possibly matching TRBD1 (6 bases). V dropped 0 bases and J dropped 4 bases, with 11 bases sitting between them. Germline V gene sequence: CDR1 SGHRS, CDR2 YFSETQ. The CDR3 has 15 amino acids. CDR3 residues: CASSLGTVENQPQHF. CDR3 coding DNA: TGCGCCAGCAGCTTGGGGACAGTCGAAAATCAGCCCCAGCATTTT.

This rearrangement joins TRBV18 to TRBJ2-1, with a possible D match to TRBD1 (6 bases). This CDR3 spans 16 amino acids. CDR1 and CDR2 (germline): KGHSH, LQKENI. The V and J ends lost 0 bases and 0 bases respectively, with 9 bases between them. In nucleotides, the CDR3 is TGTGCCAGCTCACCACCGGGGGCTAGCTCCTACAATGAGCAGTTCTTC. This codes for CASSPPGASSYNEQFF. The variable domain in full, with the rest retrieved from reference TRBV18 and TRBJ2-1, is NAGVMQNPRHLVRRRGQEARLRCSPMKGHSHVYWYRQLPEEGLKFMVYLQKENIIDESGMPKERFSAEFPKEGPSILRIQQVVRGDSAAYFCASSPPGASSYNEQFFGPGTRLTVL.

This chain links TRBV7-2 with TRBJ1-1, with a tentative D call TRBD1 (5 bases). The CDR3 runs to 15 residues. Deletions cut 1 base from V and 3 bases from J, with 12 bases between. Germline loops: CDR1 SGHTA, CDR2 FQGNSA. CDR3 DNA sequence: TGTGCCAGCAGCTTAGTGGGGGGTGTGGACACTGAAGCTTTCTTT. Protein: CASSLVGGVDTEAFF.

The rearrangement uses TRBV10-1 and TRBJ1-1; D unclear. CDR1 is WNHNN, CDR2 SYGVQD, per germline (reference sequence). With 8 bases removed from V and 1 base from J, the gap between germline ends came to 20 bases. The CDR3 length is 16 residues. The CDR3 coding sequence is TGCGCCAGCGCCCGAGTGACGAAGAGCGGGAACACTGAAGCTTTCTTT. This translates into CASARVTKSGNTEAFF.

This chain links TRBV7-3 with TRBJ2-5, with a tentative D call TRBD2 (6 bases). V was cut by 6 bases and J by 2 bases, with 19 bases left in between. Germline assignment: CDR1 SGHTA and CDR2 FQGTGA. The CDR3 has 16 residues. CDR3 residues: CASSFGVEGIQETQYF. The CDR3 nucleotides read TGTGCCAGCAGTTTCGGCGTGGAGGGAATACAAGAGACCCAGTACTTC.